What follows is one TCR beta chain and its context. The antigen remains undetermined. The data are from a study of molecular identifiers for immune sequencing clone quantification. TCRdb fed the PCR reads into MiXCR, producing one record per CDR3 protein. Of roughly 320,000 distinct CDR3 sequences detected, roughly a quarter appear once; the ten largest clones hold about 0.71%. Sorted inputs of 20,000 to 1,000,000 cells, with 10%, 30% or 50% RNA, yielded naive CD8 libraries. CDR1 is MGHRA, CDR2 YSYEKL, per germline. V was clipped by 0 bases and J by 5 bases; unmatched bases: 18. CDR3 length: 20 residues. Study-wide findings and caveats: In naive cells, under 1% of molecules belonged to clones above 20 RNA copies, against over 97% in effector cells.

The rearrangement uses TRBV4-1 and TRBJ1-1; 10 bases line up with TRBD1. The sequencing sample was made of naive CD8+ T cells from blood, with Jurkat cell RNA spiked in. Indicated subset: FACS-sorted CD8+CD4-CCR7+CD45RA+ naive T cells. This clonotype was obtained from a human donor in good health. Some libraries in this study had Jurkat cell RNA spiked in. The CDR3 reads CASSQDRGMVTGGSWTEAFF. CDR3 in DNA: TGCGCCAGCAGCCAAGATCGGGGAATGGTGACAGGGGGCTCTTGGACTGAAGCTTTCTTT.